The clone carrying this T cell receptor beta chain was detected ten times or more. The target antigen is unknown. The ends were cut back, 7 bases at V and 2 bases at J, with 21 bases in the middle. The length of the CDR3 is 17 residues. From RNA, the CDR3 regions of TCR beta chains were amplified and sequenced. First-round RT-PCR with HTBI primers preceded a second-round multiplex PCR. TCRdb called the multiplex PCR reads again in MiXCR, with one record for every CDR3 protein. The repertoire holds a few hundred thousand distinct CDR3 sequences, 15% to 20% seen once, with roughly 1.4% in the top ten. The data are from a study of Graves' ophthalmopathy and Graves' hyperthyroidism. Study outcomes and limitations: Ophthalmopathy and stable hyperthyroidism were discriminated by a 13-signature model, with 87.88% sensitivity and approximately 77% specificity.

Lactation, pregnancy, uncontrolled infections and other autoimmune diseases were all grounds for excluding patients. This sequence joins TRBV12-3 or TRBV12-4 and TRBJ1-5; D is perhaps TRBD1 (5 bases). Sequenced material: peripheral blood. This receptor was obtained from a woman aged 18-30 years with Graves' ophthalmopathy. In nucleotides, the CDR3 is TGTGCCAGCACCATGGGGGACTATTTAGGAGGCAATCAGCCCCAGCATTTT. Amino acids: CASTMGDYLGGNQPQHF.